The rows below give T cell receptor beta chains drawn from one sample of a study of T cells in Graves' hyperthyroidism and ophthalmopathy. One entry per CDR3 protein, called by TCRdb with MiXCR from the multiplex PCR reads. Of approximately 420,000 distinct CDR3 sequences listed, more than 12% are singletons. The source material was blood. The receptors derive from a woman aged 25 to 39 with Graves' hyperthyroidism. Each CDR3 is given with its conserved first and last residue. A D gene is named only where the DNA matches it firmly. Not every row has a clone size; where given, it reads once, few, many or a size class.

TRBV14	TRBJ2-2	.	.	CASSQRTQFAGELFF	TGTGCCAGCAGCCAGCGAACCCAATTTGCCGGGGAGCTGTTTTTT
TRBV29-1	TRBJ1-4	TRBD1	.	CSALTGGDEKLFF	TGCAGCGCCCTGACAGGGGGGGATGAAAAACTGTTTTTT
TRBV5-1	TRBJ2-1	.	many	CASSSAVGSYNEQFF	TGCGCCAGCAGCTCCGCGGTGGGCTCCTACAATGAGCAGTTCTTC
TRBV20-1	TRBJ2-5	.	many	CSARDPQRVAQYF	TGCAGTGCTAGAGATCCGCAGCGAGTGGCCCAGTACTTC
TRBV6-5	TRBJ1-5	TRBD1	.	CASSYVGTGGNQPQHF	TGTGCCAGCAGTTACGTTGGGACAGGGGGCAATCAGCCCCAGCATTTT
TRBV9	TRBJ2-7	TRBD1	many	CASSGGTGYYEQYF	TGTGCCAGCAGCGGCGGGACAGGCTACTACGAGCAGTACTTC
TRBV19	TRBJ2-1	.	.	CASSITGVSYNEQFF	TGTGCCAGTAGTATCACGGGGGTTTCCTACAATGAGCAGTTCTTC
TRBV9	TRBJ2-1	.	.	CASSVSDSGVRNEQFF	TGTGCCAGCAGCGTATCGGATAGCGGAGTGAGGAATGAGCAGTTCTTC
TRBV27	TRBJ2-4	.	.	CASSLEPVGAKNIQYF	TGTGCCAGCAGTTTAGAACCCGTTGGAGCCAAAAACATTCAGTACTTC
TRBV7-3	TRBJ2-3	.	many	CASSSPGAGVDTQYF	TGTGCCAGCAGCTCCCCGGGGGCGGGGGTAGATACGCAGTATTTT
TRBV28	TRBJ2-1	.	many	CASSLTSGTEQFF	TGTGCCAGCAGTTTAACATCCGGTACTGAGCAGTTCTTC
TRBV6-1	TRBJ1-2	.	few	CASSEVNYGYTF	TGTGCCAGCAGTGAAGTTAACTATGGCTACACCTTC
TRBV7-6	TRBJ1-1	.	many	CASSLGLGEFGTEAFF	TGTGCCAGCAGCTTAGGACTAGGGGAGTTTGGCACTGAAGCTTTCTTT
TRBV6-1	TRBJ2-1	TRBD2	many	CATTRLALENEQFF	TGTGCCACCACCAGACTAGCTCTCGAAAATGAGCAGTTCTTC
TRBV28	TRBJ2-7	.	few	CTTRAGRTTYEQYF	TGTACAACTCGCGCCGGACGGACTACCTACGAGCAGTACTTC
TRBV9	TRBJ2-4	TRBD1	.	CASSVTTGDKNIQYF	TGTGCCAGCAGCGTAACGACAGGGGACAAAAACATTCAGTACTTC
TRBV9	TRBJ1-6	TRBD1	.	CASSRGPGEESPLHF	TGTGCCAGCAGCAGGGGGCCAGGGGAAGAATCACCCCTCCACTTT
TRBV28	TRBJ1-6	TRBD1	few	CASSSRIRDRTNNSPLHF	TGTGCCAGCAGCTCCCGCATCCGGGACAGAACGAATAATTCACCCCTCCACTTT
TRBV20-1	TRBJ2-3	.	many	CSARKFVGDTQYF	TGCAGTGCTAGGAAATTCGTGGGAGATACGCAGTATTTT
TRBV3-1	TRBJ2-7	TRBD2	.	CASSQVSLAVYEQYF	TGTGCCAGCAGCCAAGTCTCACTAGCGGTCTACGAGCAGTACTTC
TRBV29-1	TRBJ2-1	.	.	CSGGYNEQFF	TGCAGCGGCGGGTACAATGAGCAGTTCTTC
TRBV10-3	TRBJ2-3	TRBD2	.	CAIRGGLAGADTQYF	TGTGCCATCAGGGGGGGACTAGCGGGAGCAGATACGCAGTATTTT
TRBV7-2	TRBJ2-3	TRBD2	many	CASSLAASGSPDTQYF	TGTGCCAGCAGCTTAGCGGCTAGCGGGAGCCCAGATACGCAGTATTTT
TRBV10-2	TRBJ1-1	.	few	CASTEGRKNTEAFF	TGCGCCAGCACCGAGGGACGGAAGAACACTGAAGCTTTCTTT
TRBV12-3/TRBV12-4	TRBJ2-6	.	many	CASRKGGANVLTF	TGTGCCAGCAGAAAGGGGGGGGCCAACGTCCTGACTTTC
TRBV18	TRBJ2-1	TRBD2	many	CASSPLAGDYNEQFF	TGTGCCAGCTCACCACTAGCGGGGGACTACAATGAGCAGTTCTTC
TRBV6-1	TRBJ2-1	TRBD2	few	CASSWTSGRKVVEQFF	TGTGCCAGCAGCTGGACTAGCGGGAGGAAGGTAGTTGAGCAGTTCTTC
TRBV7-2	TRBJ2-5	TRBD2	many	CASSFPGLVQETQYF	TGTGCCAGCAGCTTCCCGGGACTAGTCCAAGAGACCCAGTACTTC
TRBV6-1	TRBJ2-7	.	few	CASSPDYSVYEQYF	TGTGCCAGTAGTCCGGACTATTCCGTCTACGAGCAGTACTTC
TRBV20-1	TRBJ2-4	TRBD2	many	CSFERETKNIQYF	TGCAGTTTCGAGCGGGAGACCAAAAACATTCAGTACTTC
TRBV27	TRBJ1-5	.	many	CASSQGLSNQPQHF	TGTGCCAGCAGCCAGGGACTGAGCAATCAGCCCCAGCATTTT
TRBV20-1	TRBJ2-5	TRBD2	few	CSARGKLIIAGPQETQYF	TGCAGTGCTAGAGGGAAACTGATAATAGCGGGGCCCCAAGAGACCCAGTACTTC
TRBV6-1	TRBJ1-2	.	few	CASSVTRGSYGYTF	TGTGCCAGCAGTGTGACTAGGGGGAGCTATGGCTACACCTTC
TRBV4-2	TRBJ2-7	.	.	CASSATGLSSYEQYF	TGTGCCAGCAGCGCCACTGGACTTTCCTCCTACGAGCAGTACTTC
TRBV5-8	TRBJ1-3	.	few	CASSLDWGDTIYF	TGTGCCAGCAGCTTGGATTGGGGTGACACCATATATTTT
TRBV11-1	TRBJ2-7	TRBD1	.	CASSLLLGQGIYEQYF	TGTGCCAGCAGCTTACTTTTGGGACAGGGAATTTACGAGCAGTACTTC
TRBV28	TRBJ2-7	.	few	CASRTGTDAYEQYF	TGTGCCAGCAGAACCGGGACTGATGCCTACGAGCAGTACTTC
TRBV20-1	TRBJ1-2	.	many	CSARGAARDYGYTF	TGCAGTGCTAGAGGGGCAGCGAGAGACTATGGCTACACCTTC
TRBV27	TRBJ1-2	.	many	CASSTGRIYGYTF	TGTGCCAGCAGTACAGGACGGATCTATGGCTACACCTTC
TRBV3-1	TRBJ1-4	TRBD1	few	CASSQQYGTAMLGKLFF	TGTGCCAGCAGCCAACAGTACGGGACAGCCATGTTGGGAAAACTGTTTTTT
TRBV29-1	TRBJ2-3	TRBD2	many	CSTRAGNTDTQYF	TGCAGCACGCGAGCGGGGAACACAGATACGCAGTATTTT
TRBV3-1	TRBJ2-1	.	many	CASSRGTDNEQFF	TGTGCCAGCAGCCGCGGGACAGACAATGAGCAGTTCTTC
TRBV19	TRBJ2-1	TRBD2	few	CASSINGLAGTQQFF	TGTGCCAGTAGTATTAACGGACTAGCGGGAACACAGCAGTTCTTC
TRBV15	TRBJ2-2	TRBD1	.	CATSRTGDTGELFF	TGTGCCACCAGCCGGACAGGGGACACCGGGGAGCTGTTTTTT
TRBV7-9	TRBJ2-3	TRBD2	few	CANQAGGWTDTQYF	TGTGCCAACCAAGCGGGGGGGTGGACAGATACGCAGTATTTT
TRBV6-1	TRBJ2-1	.	many	CAARIFSRGGDEQFF	TGTGCCGCACGTATATTTAGCAGGGGCGGGGATGAGCAGTTCTTC
TRBV18	TRBJ1-2	.	many	CASSPAGADYGYTF	TGTGCCAGCTCACCGGCGGGGGCCGACTATGGCTACACCTTC
TRBV28	TRBJ1-1	TRBD1	.	CASSGTVTNTEAFF	TGTGCCAGCAGTGGGACAGTTACGAACACTGAAGCTTTCTTT
TRBV11-2	TRBJ2-3	.	.	CASSLEGGRGPDTQYF	TGTGCCAGCAGCTTAGAGGGGGGAAGGGGGCCAGATACGCAGTATTTT
TRBV10-1	TRBJ2-1	TRBD2	many	CASSVGLLAGGSVNEQFF	TGCGCCAGCAGTGTCGGACTACTAGCGGGAGGGTCGGTTAATGAGCAGTTCTTC
TRBV20-1	TRBJ2-3	TRBD2	many	CSAPDVAGGPSGTDTQYF	TGCAGTGCCCCGGATGTAGCGGGAGGGCCTAGTGGAACAGATACGCAGTATTTT
TRBV29-1	TRBJ2-7	.	many	CSVESKVWLGYEQYF	TGCAGCGTTGAAAGTAAAGTGTGGCTGGGGTACGAGCAGTACTTC
TRBV20-1	TRBJ2-1	.	.	CSAISYGMNEQFF	TGCAGTGCTATTTCTTACGGGATGAATGAGCAGTTCTTC